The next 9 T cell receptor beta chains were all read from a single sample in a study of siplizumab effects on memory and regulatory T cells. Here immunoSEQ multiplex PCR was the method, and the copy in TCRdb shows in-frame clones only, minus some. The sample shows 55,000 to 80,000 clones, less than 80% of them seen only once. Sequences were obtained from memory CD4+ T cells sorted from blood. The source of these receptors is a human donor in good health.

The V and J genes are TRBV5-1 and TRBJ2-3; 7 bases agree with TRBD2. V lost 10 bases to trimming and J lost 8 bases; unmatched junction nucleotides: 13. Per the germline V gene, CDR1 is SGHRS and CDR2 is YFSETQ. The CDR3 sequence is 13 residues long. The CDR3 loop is CAHSTAPGGTQYF. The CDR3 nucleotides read TGCGCCCACTCGACAGCCCCGGGAGGTACGCAGTATTTT.

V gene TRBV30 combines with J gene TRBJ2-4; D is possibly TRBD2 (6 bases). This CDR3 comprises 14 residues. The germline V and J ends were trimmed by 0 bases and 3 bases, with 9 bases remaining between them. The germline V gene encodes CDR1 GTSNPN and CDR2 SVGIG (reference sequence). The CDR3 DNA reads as TGTGCCTGGAGTGTGGGGGGTTTCAAAAACATTCAGTACTTC. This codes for CAWSVGGFKNIQYF.

CDR3 amino acids: CASSLGQGSQPQHF. In DNA, the CDR3 is TGTGCCAGCAGCTTAGGGCAGGGCAGTCAGCCCCAGCATTTT. The J gene is TRBJ1-5, the V gene TRBV11-2, with D maybe TRBD1 (5 bases). Trimming removed 1 base at V and 6 bases at J, with 10 bases between. The CDR3 runs 14 residues. CDR1 and CDR2 (germline): SGHAT, FQNNGV.

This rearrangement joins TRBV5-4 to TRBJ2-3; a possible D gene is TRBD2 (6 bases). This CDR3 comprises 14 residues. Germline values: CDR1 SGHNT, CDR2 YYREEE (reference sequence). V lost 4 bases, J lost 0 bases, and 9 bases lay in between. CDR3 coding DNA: TGTGCCAGCAGCAGTACTAGCAGCACAGATACGCAGTATTTT. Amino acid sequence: CASSSTSSTDTQYF. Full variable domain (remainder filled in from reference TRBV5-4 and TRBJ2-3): ETGVTQSPTHLIKTRGQQVTLRCSSQSGHNTVSWYQQALGQGPQFIFQYYREEENGRGNFPPRFSGLQFPNYSSELNVNALELDDSALYLCASSSTSSTDTQYFGPGTRLTVL.

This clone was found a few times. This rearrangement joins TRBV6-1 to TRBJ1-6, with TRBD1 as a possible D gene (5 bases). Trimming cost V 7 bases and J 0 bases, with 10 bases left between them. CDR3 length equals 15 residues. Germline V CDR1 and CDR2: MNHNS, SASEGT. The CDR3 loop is CASTPGSSYNSPLHF. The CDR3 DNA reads TGTGCCAGCACTCCAGGGAGCTCCTATAATTCACCCCTCCACTTT.

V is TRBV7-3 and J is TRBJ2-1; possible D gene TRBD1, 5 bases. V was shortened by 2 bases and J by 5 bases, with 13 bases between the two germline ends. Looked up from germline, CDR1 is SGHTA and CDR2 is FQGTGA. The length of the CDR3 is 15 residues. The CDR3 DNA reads TGTGCCAGCAGCTTAGGGCAGGGTAGAAACAATGAGCAGTTCTTC. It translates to CASSLGQGRNNEQFF.

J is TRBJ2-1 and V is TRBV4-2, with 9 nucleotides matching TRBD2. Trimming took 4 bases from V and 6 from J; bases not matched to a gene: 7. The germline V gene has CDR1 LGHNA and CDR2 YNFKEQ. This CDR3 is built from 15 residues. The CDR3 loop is CASSPLGGGGNEQFF. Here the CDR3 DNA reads TGTGCCAGCAGCCCCTTAGGCGGGGGGGGCAATGAGCAGTTCTTC.

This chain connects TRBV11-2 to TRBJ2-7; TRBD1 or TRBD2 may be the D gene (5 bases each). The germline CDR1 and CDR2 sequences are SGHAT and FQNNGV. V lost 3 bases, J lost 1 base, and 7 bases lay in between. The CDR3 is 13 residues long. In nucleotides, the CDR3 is TGTGCCAGCAGCTTGGGGGATTCCTACGAGCAGTACTTC. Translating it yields CASSLGDSYEQYF.

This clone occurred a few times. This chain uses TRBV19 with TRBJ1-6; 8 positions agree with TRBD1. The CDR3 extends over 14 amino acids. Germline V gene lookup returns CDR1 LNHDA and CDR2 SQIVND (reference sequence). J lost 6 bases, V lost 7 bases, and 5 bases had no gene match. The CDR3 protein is CASTGQGGNSPLHF. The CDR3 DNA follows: TGTGCCAGTACCGGACAGGGAGGTAATTCACCCCTCCACTTT.